This TCR beta chain was profiled in a study of Ad26.COV2.S vaccination and SARS-CoV-2 variants. Overall study: Doses of Ad26.COV2.S were injected into muscle once or twice, 56 days apart. Overall study findings and caveats: Ad26.COV2.S recipients had broader spike-specific TCRs (P = 0.0014).

V lost 1 base to trimming and J lost 3 bases, with 10 bases between them. The germline V gene encodes CDR1 SGHTA and CDR2 FQGNSA. This CDR3 spans 15 amino acids. TCRdb's table, derived via immunoSEQ multiplex PCR, lists solely in-frame clones and lacks some. The data hold some 250,000 clones, with 70% to 90% observed a single time. The treatment denotes: 15 to 20 received Ad26.COV2.S at low or high dose, single or two shots; roughly five received placebo; per-sample allocation not given. The samples were gathered on day 63 after the first injection of vaccine or placebo. The vaccine delivered Wuhan-strain SARS-CoV-2 spike through an Ad26 vector. Concerning this clone: What it binds is not known.

The V gene is TRBV7-2, the J gene TRBJ1-5, with D perhaps matching TRBD1 (5 bases). The sequences come from peripheral blood, collected in a trial of Ad26.COV2.S vaccine versus placebo. This TCR derives from a person aged 18-60 years who received the Ad26.COV2.S COVID-19 vaccine or a placebo. The CDR3: CASSLVGGNNQPQHF. CDR3 in DNA: TGTGCCAGCAGCTTAGTTGGGGGGAACAATCAGCCCCAGCATTTT. The complete variable domain, with remaining parts taken from reference TRBV7-2 and TRBJ1-5, reads GAGVSQSPSNKVTEKGKDVELRCDPISGHTALYWYRQSLGQGLEFLIYFQGNSAPDKSGLPSDRFSAERTGGSVSTLTIQRTQQEDSAVYLCASSLVGGNNQPQHFGDGTRLSIL.